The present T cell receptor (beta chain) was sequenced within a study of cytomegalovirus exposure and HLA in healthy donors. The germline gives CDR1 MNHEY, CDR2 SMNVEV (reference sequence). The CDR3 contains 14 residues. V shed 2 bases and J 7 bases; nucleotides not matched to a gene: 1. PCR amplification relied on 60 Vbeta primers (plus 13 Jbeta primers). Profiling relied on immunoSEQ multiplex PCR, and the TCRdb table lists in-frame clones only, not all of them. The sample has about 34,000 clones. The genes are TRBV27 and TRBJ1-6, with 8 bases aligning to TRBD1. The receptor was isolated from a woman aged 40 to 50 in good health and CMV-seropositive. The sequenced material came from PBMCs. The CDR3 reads CASSLAGGNSPLHF. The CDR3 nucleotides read TGTGCCAGCAGTTTAGCAGGGGGCAATTCACCCCTCCACTTT.